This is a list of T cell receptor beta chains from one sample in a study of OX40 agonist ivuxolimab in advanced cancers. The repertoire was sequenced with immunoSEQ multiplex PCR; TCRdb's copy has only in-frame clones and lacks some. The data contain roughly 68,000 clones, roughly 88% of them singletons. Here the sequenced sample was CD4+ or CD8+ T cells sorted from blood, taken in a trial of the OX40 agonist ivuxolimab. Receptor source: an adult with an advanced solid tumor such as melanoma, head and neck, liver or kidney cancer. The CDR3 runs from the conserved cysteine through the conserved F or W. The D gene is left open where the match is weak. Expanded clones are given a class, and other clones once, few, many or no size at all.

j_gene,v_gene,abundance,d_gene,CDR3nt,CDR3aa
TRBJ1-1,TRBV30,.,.,TGTGCCTGGAGTGTAGGGGCTCTGAACACTGAAGCTTTCTTT,CAWSVGALNTEAFF
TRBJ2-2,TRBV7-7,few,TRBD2,TGTGCCAGCGGGAGGGAGCGCACCGGGGAGCTGTTTTTT,CASGRERTGELFF
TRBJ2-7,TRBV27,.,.,TGTGCCAGCACCCCGCAGGGGAAGAGGGGCTACGAGCAGTACTTC,CASTPQGKRGYEQYF
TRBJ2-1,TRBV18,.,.,TGTGCCAGCTCACCAGAACCGGGACTGTACAATGAGCAGTTCTTC,CASSPEPGLYNEQFF
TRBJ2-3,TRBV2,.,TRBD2,TGTGCCAGTAATCGGGGGGGCGCGGGCACAGATACGCAGTATTTT,CASNRGGAGTDTQYF
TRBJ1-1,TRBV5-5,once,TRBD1,TGTGCCAGCAGCTTGGCCATTGGACAGGGTAACACTGAAGCTTTCTTT,CASSLAIGQGNTEAFF
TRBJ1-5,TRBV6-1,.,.,TGTGCCAGCAGTGAGCTAATGAAGGGGGGTCTACTAAATCAGCCCCAGCATTTT,CASSELMKGGLLNQPQHF
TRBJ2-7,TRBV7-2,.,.,TGTGCCAGCACCCAATCACAGGGCTTCTACGAGCAGTACTTC,CASTQSQGFYEQYF
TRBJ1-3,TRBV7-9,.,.,TGTGCCAGCAGCTTGGGTAACACCATATATTTT,CASSLGNTIYF
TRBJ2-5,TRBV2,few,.,TGTGCCAGCAGGGTAGAGTCGGGGACCCAGTACTTC,CASRVESGTQYF
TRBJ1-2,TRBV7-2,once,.,TGTGCCAGCAGCCAACAGGGAGGGTATGGCTACACCTTC,CASSQQGGYGYTF
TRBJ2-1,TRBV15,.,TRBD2,TGTGCCACCAGCAGAGATACTAGCGGGTACAATGAGCAGTTCTTC,CATSRDTSGYNEQFF
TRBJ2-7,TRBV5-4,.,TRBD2,TGTGCCAGCAGCTTCGGCGGGAGGCTTGGCAACGAGCAGTACTTC,CASSFGGRLGNEQYF
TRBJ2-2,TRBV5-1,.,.,TGCGCCAGCAGGGACTTAGCGGCGAACACCGGGGAGCTGTTTTTT,CASRDLAANTGELFF
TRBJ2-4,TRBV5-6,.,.,TGTGCCAGCAGCTTGCGGGAGACAGGAAAAAACATTCAGTACTTC,CASSLRETGKNIQYF
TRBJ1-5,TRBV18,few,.,TGTGCCAGCTCACCAAGGCCCCGAAGTGAGCCCCAGCATTTT,CASSPRPRSEPQHF
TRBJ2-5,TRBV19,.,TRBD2,TGTGCCAGTAGTGGTTTCCGAGCGGGGGATCAAGAGACCCAGTACTTC,CASSGFRAGDQETQYF
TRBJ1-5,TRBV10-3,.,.,TGTGCCATCAGTGAGGCCGGCAATCAGCCCCAGCATTTT,CAISEAGNQPQHF
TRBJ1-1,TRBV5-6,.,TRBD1,TGTGCCAGCAGCTGGGGCCCGACAGGGGGCGGCACTGAAGCTTTCTTT,CASSWGPTGGGTEAFF
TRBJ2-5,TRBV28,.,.,TGTGCCAGCAGTTTAGTTCAGGAGGAGACCCAGTACTTC,CASSLVQEETQYF
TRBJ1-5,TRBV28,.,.,TGTGCCAGCGGCACAGGGTTTGTTGATCAGCCCCAGCATTTT,CASGTGFVDQPQHF
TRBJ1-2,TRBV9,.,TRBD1,TGTGCCAGCAGCGTAGGAGGGGACAGCTATGGCTACACCTTC,CASSVGGDSYGYTF
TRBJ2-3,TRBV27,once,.,TGTGCCAGCAGTTTTCGAGGGGGGAGAACAGATACGCAGTATTTT,CASSFRGGRTDTQYF
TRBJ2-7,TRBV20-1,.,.,TGCAGTGCTCCTTTCTCCTACGAGCAGTACTTC,CSAPFSYEQYF
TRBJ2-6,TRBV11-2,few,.,TGTGCCAGCAGCTTTAATCTGGACTCTGGGGCCAACGTCCTGACTTTC,CASSFNLDSGANVLTF
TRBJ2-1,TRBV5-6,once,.,TGTGCCAGCAGCTTGGCGGGGCAGAAGATATGGTTCTTC,CASSLAGQKIWFF
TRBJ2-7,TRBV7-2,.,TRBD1,TGTGCCAGCAGCTTAGCCTCAGACAGGGGGCGATACGAGCAGTACTTC,CASSLASDRGRYEQYF
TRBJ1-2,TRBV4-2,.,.,TGTGCCAGCACCTCGAGAAGGGCCACCCCCCCTGGCTACACCTTC,CASTSRRATPPGYTF
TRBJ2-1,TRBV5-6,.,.,TGTGCCAGCAGTAGGTCTGTCCTTTCCTACAATGAGCAGTTCTTC,CASSRSVLSYNEQFF
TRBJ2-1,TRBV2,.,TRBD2,TGTGCCAGCAGGGCAACCACTAGCGGGAGATACAATGAGCAGTTCTTC,CASRATTSGRYNEQFF
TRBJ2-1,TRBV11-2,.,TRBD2,TGTGCCAGCAGCTTAGGACCTAGCGGGGTCTACAATGAGCAGTTCTTC,CASSLGPSGVYNEQFF
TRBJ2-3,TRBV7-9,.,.,TGTGCCAGCAGCTTAGCGATTGGCGCACCCACAGATACGCAGTATTTT,CASSLAIGAPTDTQYF
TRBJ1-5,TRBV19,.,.,TGTGCCAGTAGTATAGATACGGCCCCTCAGCCCCAGCATTTT,CASSIDTAPQPQHF
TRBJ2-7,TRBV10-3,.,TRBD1,TGTGCCATCAGTACCGGGACAGGGGGATGGTACGAGCAGTACTTC,CAISTGTGGWYEQYF
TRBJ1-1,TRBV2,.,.,TGTGCCAGCAGTGCGACATCGAACACTGAAGCTTTCTTT,CASSATSNTEAFF
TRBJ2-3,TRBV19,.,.,TGTGCCAGTAGTGTCTCGCGCCGGGACAGGGGGACTAGCGGGGATACGCAGTATTTT,CASSVSRRDRGTSGDTQYF
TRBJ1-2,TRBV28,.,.,TGTGCCAGCAGCCTAGACTATGGCTACACCTTC,CASSLDYGYTF
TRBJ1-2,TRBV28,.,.,TGTGCCAGCAGTCCCACAGGGTATGGCTACACCTTC,CASSPTGYGYTF
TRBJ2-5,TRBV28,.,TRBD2,TGTGCCAGCAGTTTACGGGCGGGAGGGCCAGTTAAGACCCAGTACTTC,CASSLRAGGPVKTQYF
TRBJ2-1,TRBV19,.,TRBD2,TGTGCCAGTTGGGGTAGGGGGACTAGCGGGAGTTGGGAGCAGTTCTTC,CASWGRGTSGSWEQFF
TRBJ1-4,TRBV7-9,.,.,TGTGCCAGCAGCTTAGTGGGGCCCAGCCCCAATGAAAAACTGTTTTTT,CASSLVGPSPNEKLFF
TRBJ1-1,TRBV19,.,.,TGTGCCAGTAGTCGGCCTTCACAGGGCCAAATAGAAGCTTTCTTT,CASSRPSQGQIEAFF
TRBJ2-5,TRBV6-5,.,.,TGTGCCAGCAGTTACTCGATGACCACTGGGGAGACCCAGTACTTC,CASSYSMTTGETQYF
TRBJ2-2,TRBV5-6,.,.,TGTGCCAGCAGCTTGCTAGGTTACAGGGCGAACACCGGGGAGCTGTTTTTT,CASSLLGYRANTGELFF
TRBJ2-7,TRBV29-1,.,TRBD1,TGCAGCGTTGCTGACACAGGGGACTACGAGCAGTACTTC,CSVADTGDYEQYF
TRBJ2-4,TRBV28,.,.,TGTGCCAGCAGTCTCGGAGGGTCAAACATTCAGTACTTC,CASSLGGSNIQYF
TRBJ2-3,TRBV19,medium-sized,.,TGTGCCAGTAGTATTGGAGCGCCAGGGACAGATACGCAGTATTTT,CASSIGAPGTDTQYF
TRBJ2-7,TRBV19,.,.,TGTGCCAGTAGGGCAGGTCCCCACTCCTACGAGCAGTACTTC,CASRAGPHSYEQYF
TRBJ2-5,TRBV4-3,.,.,TGCGCCAGCAGCCAAGAAGGTAGGGGGAGCCCCCGAAACGAAGAGACCCAGTACTTC,CASSQEGRGSPRNEETQYF
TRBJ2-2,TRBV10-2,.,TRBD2,TGCGCCAGCACTGGGACTAGCGGGACACTCTACACCGGGGAGCTGTTTTTT,CASTGTSGTLYTGELFF
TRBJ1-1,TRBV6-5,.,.,TGTGCCAGCAGTTACTCCGGACGAGAAGCTGAAGCTTTCTTT,CASSYSGREAEAFF
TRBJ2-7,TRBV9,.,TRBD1,TGTGCCAGCAGCGACAGACAGGGAAGGGTTGGCGAGCAGTACTTC,CASSDRQGRVGEQYF
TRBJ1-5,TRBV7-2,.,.,TGTGCCAGCACCAAGGGCAGCCCCACCCTCGGTCAGCCCCAGCATTTT,CASTKGSPTLGQPQHF
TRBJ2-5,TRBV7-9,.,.,TGTGCCAGCAGCGACCGAGCATTCCAAGAGACCCAGTACTTC,CASSDRAFQETQYF
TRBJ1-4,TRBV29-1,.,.,TGCAGCGTTGGGACAGTCTTAAATGAAAAACTGTTTTTT,CSVGTVLNEKLFF